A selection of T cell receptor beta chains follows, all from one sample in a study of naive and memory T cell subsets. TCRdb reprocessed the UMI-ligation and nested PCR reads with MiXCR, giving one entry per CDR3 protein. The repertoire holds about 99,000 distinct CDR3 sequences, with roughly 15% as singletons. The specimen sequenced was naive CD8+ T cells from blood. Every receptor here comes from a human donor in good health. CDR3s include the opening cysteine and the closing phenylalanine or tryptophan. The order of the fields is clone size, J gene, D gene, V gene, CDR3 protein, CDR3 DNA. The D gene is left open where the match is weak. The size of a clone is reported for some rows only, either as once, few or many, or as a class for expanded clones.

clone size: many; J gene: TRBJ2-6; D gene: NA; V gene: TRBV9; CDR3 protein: CASSVSGGLSGANVLTF; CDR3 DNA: TGTGCCAGCAGCGTAAGTGGGGGACTCTCTGGGGCCAACGTCCTGACTTTC
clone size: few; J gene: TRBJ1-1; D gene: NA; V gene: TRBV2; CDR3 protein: CASSETRTPSEAFF; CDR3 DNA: TGTGCCAGCAGTGAAACGAGGACACCAAGTGAAGCTTTCTTT
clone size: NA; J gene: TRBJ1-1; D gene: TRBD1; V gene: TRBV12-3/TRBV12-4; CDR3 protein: CASSPGQGASAEAFF; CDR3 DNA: TGTGCCAGCAGTCCGGGACAGGGGGCGTCTGCTGAAGCTTTCTTT
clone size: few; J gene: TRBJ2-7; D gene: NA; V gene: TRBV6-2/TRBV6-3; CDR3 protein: CASSYDRGTYEQYF; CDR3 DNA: TGTGCCAGCAGTTACGATCGGGGGACCTACGAGCAGTACTTC
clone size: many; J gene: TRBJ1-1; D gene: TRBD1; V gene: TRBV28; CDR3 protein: CASIRDRGGAFF; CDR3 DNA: TGTGCCAGCATCCGGGACAGGGGTGGAGCTTTCTTT
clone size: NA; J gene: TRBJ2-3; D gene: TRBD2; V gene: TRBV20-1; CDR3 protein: CSAKVVPSGRSIDTQYF; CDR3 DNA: TGCAGTGCTAAAGTTGTTCCGAGCGGGAGGAGTATAGATACGCAGTATTTT
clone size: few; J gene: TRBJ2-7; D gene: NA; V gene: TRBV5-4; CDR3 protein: CASEDRGRDYEQYF; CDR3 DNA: TGTGCCAGCGAAGATAGGGGGCGGGACTACGAGCAGTACTTC
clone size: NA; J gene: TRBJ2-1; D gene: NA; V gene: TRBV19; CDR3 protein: CASSPGISTYNEQFF; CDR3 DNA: TGTGCCAGTAGCCCAGGGATTAGCACCTACAATGAGCAGTTCTTC
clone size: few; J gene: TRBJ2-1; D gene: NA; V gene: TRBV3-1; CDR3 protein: CASSQEVGLNEQFF; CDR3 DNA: TGTGCCAGCAGCCAAGAGGTCGGGTTAAATGAGCAGTTCTTC
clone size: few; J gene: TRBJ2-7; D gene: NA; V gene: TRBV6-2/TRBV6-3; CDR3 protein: CASSYSGGSYEQYF; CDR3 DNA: TGTGCCAGCAGTTACTCCGGAGGATCCTACGAGCAGTACTTC
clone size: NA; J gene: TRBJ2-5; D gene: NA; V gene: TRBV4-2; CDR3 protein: CASSQDRNEETQYF; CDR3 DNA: TGTGCCAGCAGCCAAGATCGTAACGAAGAGACCCAGTACTTC
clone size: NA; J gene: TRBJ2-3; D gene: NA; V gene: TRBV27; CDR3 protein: CASSLSKASGSDTQYF; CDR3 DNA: TGTGCCAGCAGTTTATCGAAGGCTAGTGGGTCAGATACGCAGTATTTT
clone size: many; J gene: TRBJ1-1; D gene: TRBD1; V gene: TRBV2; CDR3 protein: CARNRLRGQRVTEAFF; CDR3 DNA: TGTGCCCGCAATAGGCTCAGGGGGCAAAGGGTCACTGAAGCTTTCTTT
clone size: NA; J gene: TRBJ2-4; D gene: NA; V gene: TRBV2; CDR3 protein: CASSAEDIKYF; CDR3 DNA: TGTGCCAGCAGTGCGGAGGACATAAAGTACTTC
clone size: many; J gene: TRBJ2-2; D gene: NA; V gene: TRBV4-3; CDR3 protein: CASSQLAPTGELFF; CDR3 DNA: TGCGCCAGCAGCCAGCTAGCCCCCACCGGGGAGCTGTTTTTT
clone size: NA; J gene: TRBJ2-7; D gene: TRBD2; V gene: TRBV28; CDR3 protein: CASRLGTSGSYEQYF; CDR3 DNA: TGTGCCAGCAGACTGGGGACTAGCGGGAGTTACGAGCAGTACTTC
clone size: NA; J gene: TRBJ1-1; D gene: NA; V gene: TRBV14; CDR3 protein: CASSQPTVVNTEAFF; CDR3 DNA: TGTGCCAGCAGCCAACCCACAGTGGTTAACACTGAAGCTTTCTTT
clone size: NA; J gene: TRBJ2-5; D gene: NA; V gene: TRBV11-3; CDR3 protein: CASGGAERAETQYF; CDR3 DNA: TGTGCCAGCGGGGGAGCGGAGAGGGCTGAGACCCAGTACTTC
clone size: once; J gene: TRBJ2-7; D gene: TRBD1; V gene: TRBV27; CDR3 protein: CASSLWTGNTYEQYF; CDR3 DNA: TGTGCCAGCAGTTTATGGACAGGGAATACCTACGAGCAGTACTTC
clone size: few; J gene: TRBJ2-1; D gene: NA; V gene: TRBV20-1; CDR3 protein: CSRGGSSYNEQFF; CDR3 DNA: TGCAGCCGGGGTGGAAGCTCCTACAATGAGCAGTTCTTC
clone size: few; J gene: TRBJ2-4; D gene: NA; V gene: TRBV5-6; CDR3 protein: CASRGLAKNIQYF; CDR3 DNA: TGTGCCAGCAGGGGGTTAGCCAAAAACATTCAGTACTTC
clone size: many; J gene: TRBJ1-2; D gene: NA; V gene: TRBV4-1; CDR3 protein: CASSQAQDRRYGYTF; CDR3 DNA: TGCGCCAGCAGCCAAGCTCAAGACAGGCGCTATGGCTACACCTTC
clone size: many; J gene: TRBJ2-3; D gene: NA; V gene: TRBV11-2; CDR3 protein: CASSLTDTQYF; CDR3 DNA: TGTGCCAGCAGCTTGACAGATACGCAGTATTTT
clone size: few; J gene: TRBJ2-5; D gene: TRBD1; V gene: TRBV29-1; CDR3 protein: CSVQLQRYDRGETQYF; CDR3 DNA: TGCAGCGTTCAACTACAAAGATACGACAGGGGGGAGACCCAGTACTTC
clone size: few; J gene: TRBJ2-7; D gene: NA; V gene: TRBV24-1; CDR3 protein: CATSDVREQYF; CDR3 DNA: TGTGCCACCAGTGATGTCCGGGAGCAGTACTTC
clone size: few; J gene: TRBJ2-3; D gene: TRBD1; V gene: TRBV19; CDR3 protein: CASSPRQGVGTDTQYF; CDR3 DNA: TGTGCCAGTAGTCCACGACAGGGGGTGGGTACAGATACGCAGTATTTT
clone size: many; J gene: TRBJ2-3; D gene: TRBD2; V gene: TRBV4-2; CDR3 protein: CASSHGASGTSTDTQYF; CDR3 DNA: TGTGCCAGCAGCCATGGGGCTAGCGGGACTAGCACAGATACGCAGTATTTT
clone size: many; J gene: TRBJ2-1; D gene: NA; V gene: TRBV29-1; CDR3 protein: CSVEDNGEQFF; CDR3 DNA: TGCAGCGTTGAAGATAACGGTGAGCAGTTCTTC
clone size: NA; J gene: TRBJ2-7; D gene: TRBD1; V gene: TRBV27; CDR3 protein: CASSLSGTGPVEQYF; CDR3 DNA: TGTGCCAGCAGTTTATCGGGGACAGGTCCGGTCGAGCAGTACTTC
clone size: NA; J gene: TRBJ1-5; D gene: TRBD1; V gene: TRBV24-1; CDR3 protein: CATSDWDRNQPQHF; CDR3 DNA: TGTGCCACCAGTGACTGGGACAGAAATCAGCCCCAGCATTTT
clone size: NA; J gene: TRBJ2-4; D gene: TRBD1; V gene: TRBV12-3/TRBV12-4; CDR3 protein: CASSSNTGDIQYF; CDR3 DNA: TGTGCCAGCAGCTCCAATACAGGGGACATTCAGTACTTC
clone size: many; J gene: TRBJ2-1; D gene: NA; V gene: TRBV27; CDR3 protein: CASSSLDPGTTYEQFF; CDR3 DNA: TGTGCCAGCAGTTCCCTCGACCCCGGGACAACCTATGAGCAGTTCTTC
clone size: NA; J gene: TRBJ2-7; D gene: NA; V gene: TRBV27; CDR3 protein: CASSGSSLFAEEQYF; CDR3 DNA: TGTGCCAGCAGTGGGAGCAGCCTCTTTGCTGAGGAGCAGTACTTC
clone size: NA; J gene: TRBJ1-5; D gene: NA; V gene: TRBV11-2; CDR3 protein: CASSLGPGINQPQHF; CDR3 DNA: TGTGCCAGCAGCTTAGGACCCGGGATCAATCAGCCCCAGCATTTT
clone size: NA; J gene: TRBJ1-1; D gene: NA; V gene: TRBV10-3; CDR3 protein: CATRDNTEAFF; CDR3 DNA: TGTGCCACCCGTGATAACACTGAAGCTTTCTTT
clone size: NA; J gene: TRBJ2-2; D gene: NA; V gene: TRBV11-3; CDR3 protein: CASSLGSKTRTGELFF; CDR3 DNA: TGTGCCAGCAGCTTAGGCAGCAAGACTCGCACCGGGGAGCTGTTTTTT
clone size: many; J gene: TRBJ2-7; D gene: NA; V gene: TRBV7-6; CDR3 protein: CASSNGEARYEYIEQYF; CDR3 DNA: TGTGCCAGCAGCAACGGGGAGGCGCGCTACGAGTATATTGAGCAGTACTTC
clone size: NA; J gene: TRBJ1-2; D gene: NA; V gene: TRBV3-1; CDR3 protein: CASSQGSGYTF; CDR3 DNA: TGTGCCAGCAGCCAAGGTTCGGGCTACACCTTC
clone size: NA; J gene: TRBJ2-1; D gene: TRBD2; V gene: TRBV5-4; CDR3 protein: CASSPGGAGLGDEQFF; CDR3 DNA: TGTGCCAGCAGCCCCGGGGGGGCAGGACTCGGGGATGAGCAGTTCTTC
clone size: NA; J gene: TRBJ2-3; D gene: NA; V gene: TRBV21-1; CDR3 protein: CASKVLRERSLTQYF; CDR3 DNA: TGTGCCAGCAAGGTTCTGCGGGAGAGGAGCCTTACGCAGTATTTT
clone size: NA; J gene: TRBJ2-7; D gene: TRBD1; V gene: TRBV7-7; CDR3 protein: CASSSGTGVTYEQYF; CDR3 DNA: TGTGCCAGCAGCTCCGGGACAGGGGTCACCTACGAGCAGTACTTC